This T cell receptor beta chain was identified during a study of cytomegalovirus exposure and HLA in healthy donors. V lost 2 bases to trimming and J lost 4 bases; unmatched junction nucleotides: 13. Germline-derived CDR1 and CDR2 are SGHVS and FQNEAQ. The CDR3 extends over 17 amino acids. The study ran its PCR with 60 Vbeta and 13 Jbeta primers. TCRdb's table, derived via immunoSEQ multiplex PCR, lists solely in-frame clones and lacks some. The profile covers 150,000 to 200,000 clones, with 75% to 85% appearing a single time and about 0.63% taken by the ten largest. To note about this clone: Other DNA sequences of this sample code for an identical CDR3.

This TCR derives from a boy younger than 18 in good health and CMV-seronegative. The chain has TRBV7-8 and TRBJ1-2; 7 nucleotides match TRBD1. The sequenced material came from PBMCs. The CDR3 bases are TGTGCCAGCAGCTTACCTCTCCAGACAGGGAGAAGCTATGGCTACACCTTC. Protein sequence: CASSLPLQTGRSYGYTF.